This TCR beta chain originates from a study of human CD8 memory T cell subsets. Total CD8+ T cells underwent enrichment via negative magnetic separation. A UMI-labeled 5' RACE approach was the method that produced the TCR beta libraries. TCRdb re-called the 5' RACE reads and gives one entry per CDR3 protein, without DNA. The sample shows 4,000 or so distinct CDR3 sequences, and 31% sits with its ten largest clones. Looked up from germline, CDR1 is SGHVS and CDR2 is FQNEAQ. The CDR3 length is 21 residues. This chain uses TRBV7-8 with TRBJ1-4; absent DNA, TCRdb's TRBD1 call cannot be checked. The material sequenced was CD8+ T cells from PBMCs. The TCR originated in a human donor in good health. This chain's CDR3 is CASTFYLSGGAFNSPNEKLFF.